This T cell receptor beta chain was sequenced during a study of immune characterization of retroperitoneal liposarcoma. TCRdb reanalysed the PCR reads using MiXCR and keeps one entry per CDR3 protein. The profile shows 10,000 to 15,000 distinct CDR3 sequences, less than 55% of them singletons. The CDR3 totals 13 residues. V lost 7 bases and J 8 bases, leaving 15 bases between the germline ends. The chain employs TRBV12-3 or TRBV12-4 and TRBJ2-4, with D possibly being TRBD1 (5 bases). Material: tumor tissue. The sequence came from a female donor with retroperitoneal liposarcoma. This chain's CDR3 is CASIPGTGDIQYF. The CDR3 bases are TGTGCCAGCATCCCCGGAACAGGAGACATTCAGTACTTC.